The 8 T cell receptor beta chains presented below share a single source sample, sequenced in a study of T cells in localized non-small cell lung cancer (TCRdb year 2020). Library construction relied on the immunoSEQ multiplex PCR assay. TCRdb provides this immuneACCESS table in a form limited to in-frame rearrangements. Some clones are lacking; in checked studies, under half of them reflect an unresolved V gene, and why the rest are absent is not known. Within this sample are fewer than 25,000 clones, with around 85% of them counted one time only. Clones ranked in the top ten supply about 1.1% of the sample. Sequencing used peripheral blood, obtained before any cancer treatment. Every receptor here comes from a woman aged 35 to 70 with stage I lung adenocarcinoma.

This chain connects TRBV15 to TRBJ2-3, with D possibly being TRBD1 or TRBD2 (5 bases each). The CDR3 length is 21 residues. The V gene lost 3 bases and the J gene lost 2 bases, with 30 bases spanning the gap. In germline, CDR1 is LNHNV, CDR2 YYDKDF (reference sequence). DNA of the CDR3: TGTGCCACCAGCAGGCTGCGCCCCCGGGGCGGTCGCTCTTTCTTCACAGATACGCAGTATTTT. It yields the protein CATSRLRPRGGRSFFTDTQYF.

The rearrangement links TRBV12-5 to TRBJ1-4; D not resolved. The germline CDR1 and CDR2 sequences are LGHNT and FRNRAP. The CDR3 has 15 amino acids. The ends were cut back, 0 bases at V and 6 bases at J, with 11 bases in the middle. DNA for the CDR3: TGTGCTAGTGGTTTGGTACGGGGTACAGATGAAAAACTGTTTTTT. Encoded protein: CASGLVRGTDEKLFF. Together with reference TRBV12-5 and TRBJ1-4, the CDR3 gives the full variable domain: DARVTQTPRHKVTEMGQEVTMRCQPILGHNTVFWYRQTMMQGLELLAYFRNRAPLDDSGMPKDRFSAEMPDATLATLKIQPSEPRDSAVYFCASGLVRGTDEKLFFGSGTQLSVL.

V gene TRBV28 combines with J gene TRBJ1-1; D is ambiguous. The CDR3 has 11 amino acids. CDR1 and CDR2 (germline): MDHEN, SYDVKM. V lost 3 bases to trimming and J lost 10 bases, with 9 bases between them. Here the CDR3 reads CASSFRAGAFF. The CDR3 DNA follows: TGTGCCAGCAGTTTTAGGGCTGGAGCTTTCTTT. Complete variable domain (other parts from reference TRBV28 and TRBJ1-1): DVKVTQSSRYLVKRTGEKVFLECVQDMDHENMFWYRQDPGLGLRLIYFSYDVKMKEKGDIPEGYSVSREKKERFSLILESASTNQTSMYLCASSFRAGAFFGQGTRLTVV.

The rearrangement links TRBV6-1 to TRBJ2-3, with TRBD1 matching 7 bases. Germline loops: CDR1 MNHNS, CDR2 SASEGT. Trimming took 3 bases from V and 2 from J; bases not matched to a gene: 5. The CDR3 has 15 amino acids. This CDR3 is CASSDRTGITDTQYF. The CDR3 DNA reads as TGTGCCAGCAGTGACCGGACAGGTATCACAGATACGCAGTATTTT.

This chain links TRBV4-3 with TRBJ1-1, with D hard to call. Germline loops: CDR1 LGHNA, CDR2 YSLEER. The V end lost 0 bases, the J end lost 6 bases, and 11 bases lay between the germline ends. The CDR3 runs to 14 residues. CDR3 in amino acids: CASSQDSGSSEAFF. DNA for the CDR3: TGCGCCAGCAGCCAAGATTCAGGAAGCTCTGAAGCTTTCTTT.

CDR3 nucleotides: TGTGCCAGCAGCGCGTACTCCGGCACCGGGGAGCTGTTTTTT. Translation gives CASSAYSGTGELFF. The chain carries TRBV9 and TRBJ2-2; D is undetermined. V was pared by 3 bases and J by 4 bases, with 10 bases between. Germline V gene sequence: CDR1 SGDLS, CDR2 YYNGEE. This CDR3 comprises 14 residues.

The CDR3 DNA follows: TGTGCCAGCACCTCGAGTGGGGTTGGCTACACCTTC. Residues: CASTSSGVGYTF. The chain recombines TRBV6-5 with TRBJ1-2; no reliable D call. Germline V lookup: CDR1 MNHEY, CDR2 SVGAGI. The CDR3 runs to 12 residues. V was clipped by 7 bases and J by 7 bases, with 13 bases between them.

This clone was detected a few times. The CDR3 loop is CASSQGEGGNQPQHF. CDR3 nucleotide sequence: TGTGCCAGCAGTCAAGGGGAGGGGGGCAATCAGCCCCAGCATTTT. V gene TRBV6-5 combines with J gene TRBJ1-5; D is possibly TRBD1 (6 bases). V was cut by 5 bases and J by 2 bases, with 13 bases left in between. Germline assignment: CDR1 MNHEY and CDR2 SVGAGI. The CDR3 runs to 15 residues.